Below are 8 T cell receptor beta chains sequenced from a single sample in a study of T cells expressing NK-cell markers. TCRdb processed the 5' RACE reads again and assigns one entry to each CDR3 protein, with no DNA. The sample holds some 500,000 distinct CDR3 sequences. The sample consisted of blood T cells: a sorted CD56 or NKG2C T cell subset, CD4+ or CD8+ T cells, or bulk PBMC T cells (not recorded which). Source of these receptors: a woman in her forties or fifties in good health.

The V call is TRBV27, the J call TRBJ1-1; TCRdb's assignment of TRBD1 cannot be checked, as there is no DNA. The germline gives CDR1 MNHEY, CDR2 SMNVEV (reference sequence). This CDR3 region has 18 residues. CDR3 in amino acids: CASSLSGRGYRVNTEAFF.

The rearrangement uses TRBV2 and TRBJ2-4; TCRdb selects TRBD1, and the lack of DNA leaves this call unchecked. The CDR3 runs 19 residues. CDR1 and CDR2 from the germline V gene are SNHLY and FYNNEI. CDR3 residues: CASTEARGTGATLGNIQYF.

The J gene is TRBJ2-3, the V gene TRBV6-6; TCRdb's D call, TRBD2, is unchecked because there is no DNA. Germline CDR1 is MNHNY and CDR2 is SVGAGI (reference sequence). The CDR3 runs to 15 residues. The CDR3: CASSYTGGPADTQYF.

The chain combines TRBV4-2 with TRBJ2-5. The CDR3 has 14 residues. Germline lookup yields CDR1 LGHNA and CDR2 YNFKEQ. CDR3 residues: CASSQDSELGTQYF.

This chain uses TRBV18 with TRBJ2-7; no DNA is available, so the TRBD1 call from TCRdb remains unchecked. CDR1 and CDR2 (germline): KGHSH, LQKENI. The CDR3 extends over 14 amino acids. The CDR3 reads CASSPTTGGSEQYF.

J is TRBJ1-1 and V is TRBV20-1. Germline CDR1 reads DFQATT; CDR2 reads SNEGSKA (reference sequence). The CDR3 consists of 14 residues. CDR3: CSARDQGRITEAFF.

The rearrangement uses TRBV12-3 or TRBV12-4 and TRBJ2-1; TCRdb outputs TRBD2, but without DNA this stays unchecked. The CDR3 length is 16 residues. This CDR3 is CASSSRGLAEYNEQFF.

The rearrangement uses TRBV3-1 and TRBJ2-7; TCRdb gives TRBD2 as the D gene, but with no DNA this cannot be confirmed. Germline assignment: CDR1 LGHDT and CDR2 YNNKEL (reference sequence). CDR3 length equals 16 residues. This CDR3 reads CASSQEVAGGAYEQYF.